A selection of T cell receptor beta chains follows, all from one sample in a study of siplizumab effects on memory and regulatory T cells. Profiled with immunoSEQ multiplex PCR; TCRdb holds only in-frame clones, not every one. The sample holds about 110,000 clones, just over 90% seen once. The specimen sequenced was Tregs sorted from blood. The receptors stem from a human donor in good health. Both conserved end residues are part of each CDR3. The order of the fields is CDR3 length, V gene, clone size, D gene, J gene, CDR3 DNA, CDR3 protein. A D gene is named only where the DNA matches it firmly. Not all rows give a size; the values are once, few, many and, for expanded clones, a class.

>14|TRBV19|NA|NA|TRBJ1-2
TGTGCCAGCAATACAAGAGCGGCTAACTATGGCTACACCTTC
CASNTRAANYGYTF
>15|TRBV7-9|NA|NA|TRBJ2-3
TGTGCCAGCAGACCCAGACAGACTAGCACAGATACGCAGTATTTT
CASRPRQTSTDTQYF
>16|TRBV6-4|NA|NA|TRBJ2-1
TGTGCCAGCAGTGTTTTTCATAGCAACTCCTACAATGAGCAGTTCTTC
CASSVFHSNSYNEQFF
>14|TRBV5-1|NA|NA|TRBJ1-3
TGCGCCAGCAGAGGGGACACCAATGGAAACACCATATATTTT
CASRGDTNGNTIYF
>15|TRBV9|NA|NA|TRBJ2-5
TGTGCCAGCAGCGTAGGCGGGTTAGCGGTAGAGACCCAGTACTTC
CASSVGGLAVETQYF
>14|TRBV27|NA|NA|TRBJ2-7
TGTGCCAGCGGAGTTTCATGGCAGGCCTACGAGCAGTACTTC
CASGVSWQAYEQYF
>14|TRBV6-1|NA|NA|TRBJ1-2
TGTGCCAGCAGTTCGGGCGGGGCAAGTTATGGCTACACCTTC
CASSSGGASYGYTF
>12|TRBV6-5|NA|NA|TRBJ1-3
TGTGCCAGCAGCAAGTCTGGAAACACCATATATTTT
CASSKSGNTIYF
>14|TRBV2|NA|TRBD1|TRBJ2-1
TGTGCCAGCAGTTCCGGGACAGGGGCCAGAGGGCAGTTCTTC
CASSSGTGARGQFF
>14|TRBV2|once|NA|TRBJ2-7
TGTGCCAGCACCAGGGGTACTTACTCCTACGAGCAGTACTTC
CASTRGTYSYEQYF
>14|TRBV19|NA|NA|TRBJ1-3
TGTGCCAGTAGCAAGACATACTCTGGAAACACCATATATTTT
CASSKTYSGNTIYF
>13|TRBV25-1|NA|NA|TRBJ2-5
TGTGCCAGCAGTGAACCCCCCTTGGACCAGCAGTACTTC
CASSEPPLDQQYF
>13|TRBV5-4|NA|NA|TRBJ2-7
TGTGCCAGCAGCTGGCCCCTCAGCGTCGAGCAGTACTTC
CASSWPLSVEQYF
>14|TRBV6-5|once|NA|TRBJ1-1
TGTGCCAGCAGTTCCCTGAGCCCCCCTTCTGAAGCTTTCTTT
CASSSLSPPSEAFF
>15|TRBV11-3|NA|NA|TRBJ2-2
TGTGCCAGCAGCTTCAGCGCCCCGAACACCGGGGAGCTGTTTTTT
CASSFSAPNTGELFF
>15|TRBV18|NA|NA|TRBJ2-3
TGTGCCAGCTCAGGAGGGGGCAGGTCCGGAGATACGCAGTATTTT
CASSGGGRSGDTQYF
>14|TRBV7-9|NA|NA|TRBJ1-2
TGTGCCAGCAGCTTAGCCGGGACTGAATATGGCTACACCTTC
CASSLAGTEYGYTF
>12|TRBV29-1|NA|TRBD1|TRBJ2-7
TGCAGCGTTCATCACAGGGGCTCGGAGCAGTACTTC
CSVHHRGSEQYF
>15|TRBV19|NA|NA|TRBJ2-2
TGTGCCAGTAGTATCTCCGGGACATACACCGGGGAGCTGTTTTTT
CASSISGTYTGELFF
>21|TRBV18|NA|TRBD2|TRBJ2-5
TGTGCCAGCTCACCTCGATATGTACTAGCGGGAGTAAAGCCTACGGGAGAGACCCAGTACTTC
CASSPRYVLAGVKPTGETQYF
>14|TRBV19|once|TRBD2|TRBJ2-7
TGTGCCAGCAGAATCAGGACTAGCGGGGACGAGCAGTACTTC
CASRIRTSGDEQYF
>17|TRBV19|NA|NA|TRBJ2-6
TGTGCCAGTAGTATGGTAGAAGGGCTCACTGGGGCCAACGTCCTGACTTTC
CASSMVEGLTGANVLTF